The 32 T cell receptor beta chains below come from one sample, sequenced in a study of T cell responses to AZD1222 COVID-19 vaccine. Libraries were prepared by immunoSEQ multiplex PCR; TCRdb keeps only in-frame clonotypes and omits some of them. The sample has some 140,000 clones; 75% to 95% are singletons. This specimen consisted of peripheral blood, obtained on day 0 of AZD1222 vaccination. These receptors originate from an adult in good health.

The rearrangement joins TRBV7-3 to TRBJ2-1, with D perhaps matching TRBD2 (5 bases). Trimming pared 5 bases from V and 8 bases from J, leaving 19 bases between. This CDR3 is 15 amino acids long. The germline V gene has CDR1 SGHTA and CDR2 FQGTGA. The chain's CDR3 is CASSTYPTVEDEQFF. CDR3 DNA sequence: TGTGCCAGCAGCACCTATCCTACCGTGGAGGATGAGCAGTTCTTC. Variable domain in full (rest from reference TRBV7-3 and TRBJ2-1): GAGVSQTPSNKVTEKGKYVELRCDPISGHTALYWYRQSLGQGPEFLIYFQGTGAADDSGLPNDRFFAVRPEGSVSTLKIQRTERGDSAVYLCASSTYPTVEDEQFFGPGTRLTVL.

This chain links TRBV14 with TRBJ1-5; D gene ambiguous. The V gene lost 0 bases and the J gene lost 7 bases, with 13 bases spanning the gap. The CDR3 has 15 residues. Germline V CDR1 and CDR2: SGHDN, FVKESK. The CDR3 bases are TGTGCCAGCAGCCAAGATTGGGAGACACTCCAGCCCCAGCATTTT. This gives the protein CASSQDWETLQPQHF.

The chain is built from TRBV11-2 and TRBJ2-1, with 9 positions matching TRBD2. The germline gives CDR1 SGHAT, CDR2 FQNNGV. CDR3 length: 16 residues. The V and J ends lost 5 bases and 6 bases, in that order; junction bases with no gene match: 11. CDR3 sequence reads: CASSALSAGGPNEQFF. As DNA, the CDR3 is TGTGCCAGCAGCGCCCTTAGCGCGGGAGGGCCCAATGAGCAGTTCTTC.

The V and J genes are TRBV7-2 and TRBJ1-1, with D unclear. The germline CDR1 and CDR2 sequences are SGHTA and FQGNSA. This CDR3 has 12 amino acids. V lost 2 bases, J lost 10 bases, and 11 bases lay in between. The CDR3 loop reads CASSLFGMGAFF. The CDR3 DNA reads as TGTGCCAGCAGCTTATTCGGGATGGGAGCTTTCTTT.

V is TRBV3-1 (or the pseudogene TRBV3-2) and J is TRBJ2-7; 9 bases are a match to TRBD1. With 1 base clipped from V and 5 bases from J, the junction kept 3 bases outside the gene matches. Germline V lookup: CDR1 LGHDT, CDR2 YNNKEL (reference sequence). This CDR3 comprises 14 residues. CDR3 sequence reads: CASSQGTGAHEQYF. As DNA, the CDR3 is TGTGCCAGCAGCCAAGGGACAGGGGCCCACGAGCAGTACTTC.

The chain joins TRBV7-9 to TRBJ2-6, with D possibly being TRBD2 (5 bases). Trimming left V 6 bases short and J 6 bases short, with 18 bases between. Per germline, CDR1 SEHNR and CDR2 FQNEAQ (reference sequence). The CDR3 has 16 amino acids. CDR3 DNA: TGTGCCAGCAGAGGAGGCACTCCCAGAGTGGCCAACGTCCTGACTTTC. Amino acid sequence: CASRGGTPRVANVLTF.

The rearrangement joins TRBV9 to TRBJ1-1; possibly TRBD1 for D (5 bases). This CDR3 region has 16 residues. Germline loops: CDR1 SGDLS, CDR2 YYNGEE. Trimming stripped 4 bases from V and 1 base from J, with 17 bases between. This CDR3 is CASSPSGGLGNTEAFF. Written as DNA, the CDR3 is TGTGCCAGCAGCCCTAGCGGGGGTTTGGGGAACACTGAAGCTTTCTTT.

The genes are TRBV9 and TRBJ2-7; 10 positions match TRBD1. CDR1 is SGDLS and CDR2 is YYNGEE in the germline V gene. With V trimmed by 3 bases and J by 2 bases, 2 bases remained unmatched. The CDR3 is 14 amino acids. CDR3 sequence (DNA): TGTGCCAGCAGCGCGGGACAGGGGACCTACGAGCAGTACTTC. This sequence encodes CASSAGQGTYEQYF. Supplemented by reference TRBV9 and TRBJ2-7, the full variable domain reads DSGVTQTPKHLITATGQRVTLRCSPRSGDLSVYWYQQSLDQGLQFLIQYYNGEERAKGNILERFSAQQFPDLHSELNLSSLELGDSALYFCASSAGQGTYEQYFGPGTRLTVT.

CDR3 loop: CASSIRSGSNTEAFF. The CDR3 DNA sequence: TGTGCCAGTAGTATTCGATCAGGATCGAACACTGAAGCTTTCTTT. This chain uses TRBV19 with TRBJ1-1, with D hard to call. V lost 3 bases and J lost 1, with 12 bases in between. The CDR3 totals 15 residues. CDR1 and CDR2 from the germline V gene are LNHDA and SQIVND (reference sequence).

This clone has just a few counts. The rearrangement uses TRBV5-1 and TRBJ1-2, with D possibly matching TRBD1 (5 bases). There are 14 residues in the CDR3. Germline values: CDR1 SGHRS, CDR2 YFSETQ. V was pared by 4 bases and J by 8 bases, with 18 bases between. CDR3 DNA sequence: TGCGCCAGCAGCCTGACGGACACCCTCTCCGGCTACACCTTC. Translated: CASSLTDTLSGYTF.

J is TRBJ1-1 and V is TRBV2; the match to TRBD1 covers 7 bases. The germline gives CDR1 SNHLY, CDR2 FYNNEI. This CDR3 spans 14 amino acids. V gave up 6 bases and J gave up 3 bases; unmatched junction bases: 7. CDR3 nucleotide sequence: TGTGCCAGCAGAGATAGGGACAGATACACTGAAGCTTTCTTT. Translation gives CASRDRDRYTEAFF.

V and J are TRBV6-5 and TRBJ2-1; perhaps TRBD1 as D (5 bases). The CDR3 extends over 15 amino acids. V was pared by 6 bases and J by 6 bases, with 18 bases between. Germline CDR1 reads MNHEY; CDR2 reads SVGAGI. The CDR3 DNA is TGTGCCAGCAGCGGCAGGGCGGCTATTTCCAATGAGCAGTTCTTC. It codes for CASSGRAAISNEQFF.

The CDR3 loop is CASSIRGFAPYNEQFF. CDR3 in DNA: TGTGCCAGTAGTATAAGGGGTTTTGCCCCCTACAATGAGCAGTTCTTC. The chain employs TRBV19 and TRBJ2-1; D might be TRBD1 (5 bases). Germline V gene sequence: CDR1 LNHDA, CDR2 SQIVND (reference sequence). Deletions cut 2 bases from V and 2 bases from J, with 13 bases between. This CDR3 contains 16 residues.

The chain is built from TRBV5-1 and TRBJ2-7; 10 nucleotides agree with TRBD2. CDR3 size: 15 residues. Trimming at V came to 7 bases and at J to 1 base, leaving 8 bases not matched to a gene. The germline V gene has CDR1 SGHRS and CDR2 YFSETQ. This CDR3 is CASAPRTSGSYEQYF. CDR3 coding DNA: TGCGCCAGCGCTCCTCGGACTAGCGGTTCCTACGAGCAGTACTTC.

The chain has TRBV2 and TRBJ2-5; TRBD1 agrees at 8 bases. V lost 5 bases and J lost 0; bases outside the gene matches: 2. Germline loops: CDR1 SNHLY, CDR2 FYNNEI. This CDR3 is 14 amino acids long. This chain's CDR3 is CASSYRGYQETQYF. The CDR3 coding sequence is TGTGCCAGCAGTTACAGGGGGTACCAAGAGACCCAGTACTTC.

The chain uses TRBV7-9 and TRBJ2-1, with 10 bases identical to TRBD2. CDR3 size: 16 residues. Germline V gives CDR1 SEHNR, CDR2 FQNEAQ (reference sequence). With 5 bases clipped from V and 4 bases from J, the junction kept 8 bases outside the gene matches. The CDR3: CASSLSGTSAYNEQFF. The CDR3 nucleotides read TGTGCCAGCAGCCTCTCCGGGACTAGCGCTTACAATGAGCAGTTCTTC.

This clone appeared once. This chain connects TRBV28 to TRBJ1-6, with TRBD1 identical over 8 bases. Unmatched junction bases numbered 1, after V lost 2 bases and J lost 7 bases. CDR1 MDHEN and CDR2 SYDVKM come from the germline V gene. This CDR3 region has 14 residues. CDR3 region: CASSLTGGNSPLHF. The CDR3 coding sequence is TGTGCCAGCAGTTTAACAGGGGGGAATTCACCCCTCCACTTT.

This clone has only one observation. An end of the junction does not agree with germline; a read error may underlie this. This sequence joins TRBV3-1 (or the pseudogene TRBV3-2) and TRBJ1-6, with TRBD1 matching over 7 bases. Germline V gene lookup returns CDR1 LGHDT and CDR2 YNNKEL (reference sequence). The CDR3 consists of 20 residues. This CDR3 is CASSHTRYLGRGSINSPLRF. As DNA, the CDR3 is TGTGCCAGCAGCCATACCCGGTATCTGGGCAGGGGGAGTATTAATTCACCCCTCCGCTTT.

This clone occurred a few times. This rearrangement joins TRBV5-1 to TRBJ2-1; 9 bases line up with TRBD1. This CDR3 has 16 residues. After removal of 0 bases from V and 1 base from J, the junction contained 2 bases not matched to a gene. Germline CDR1 reads SGHRS; CDR2 reads YFSETQ. For the CDR3, the DNA is TGCGCCAGCAGCTTGGTTGGGACAGGGTCCTACAATGAGCAGTTCTTC. Amino acids: CASSLVGTGSYNEQFF.

This CDR3 is CASSPWRWGTGDFFGGYTF. The CDR3, as DNA: TGCGCCAGCAGCCCTTGGCGATGGGGGACAGGGGATTTCTTCGGTGGCTACACCTTC. This chain links TRBV5-1 with TRBJ1-2; the match to TRBD1 covers 10 bases. The CDR3 has 19 residues. The germline CDR1 and CDR2 sequences are SGHRS and YFSETQ. After removal of 4 bases from V and 7 bases from J, the junction contained 22 bases not matched to a gene.

The rearrangement joins TRBV2 to TRBJ2-7; D not certain. The V gene lost 5 bases and the J gene lost 7 bases, with 9 bases spanning the gap. CDR1 is SNHLY, CDR2 FYNNEI, per germline. This CDR3 is built from 11 residues. CDR3 sequence reads: CASSSYGEQYF. CDR3 DNA sequence: TGTGCCAGCAGTTCCTATGGGGAGCAGTACTTC. The variable domain in full, completed from reference TRBV2 and TRBJ2-7, reads EPEVTQTPSHQVTQMGQEVILRCVPISNHLYFYWYRQILGQKVEFLVSFYNNEISEKSEIFDDQFSVERPDGSNFTLKIRSTKLEDSAMYFCASSSYGEQYFGPGTRLTVT.

J is TRBJ1-2 and V is TRBV5-4; 7 bases are shared with TRBD1. Germline values: CDR1 SGHNT, CDR2 YYREEE (reference sequence). The CDR3 contains 15 residues. V lost 0 bases to trimming and J lost 3 bases; unmatched junction nucleotides: 5. The CDR3 is CASSLGDRGHYGYTF. CDR3 DNA: TGTGCCAGCAGCTTGGGGGACAGAGGGCACTATGGCTACACCTTC.

The V call is TRBV12-5, the J call TRBJ2-1, with 8 bases lining up with TRBD2. The CDR3 loop spans 11 amino acids. The germline gives CDR1 LGHNT, CDR2 FRNRAP. Losses at the gene ends were 5 bases for V and 10 bases for J; bases not matched to a gene: 1. The CDR3 DNA follows: TGTGCTAGTGGTCGCGGGGGGGAGCAGTTCTTC. Amino acids: CASGRGGEQFF.

V usage is TRBV5-6 and J usage is TRBJ1-2, with 7 bases matching TRBD1. The germline V gene encodes CDR1 SGHDT and CDR2 YYEEEE. CDR3 size: 15 residues. V was pared by 0 bases and J by 3 bases, with 5 bases of the junction left unmatched. The CDR3 DNA reads TGTGCCAGCAGCTTGGCGACAGGGTTGGACTATGGCTACACCTTC. Translation gives CASSLATGLDYGYTF.

The chain has TRBV10-1 and TRBJ2-2; TRBD1 is a possible D gene (6 bases). Deletions cut 6 bases from V and 0 bases from J, with 8 bases between. CDR3 length equals 14 residues. From germline, CDR1 is WNHNN and CDR2 SYGVQD (reference sequence). The CDR3 DNA reads as TGCGCCAGCAGCGGGACAACGAACACCGGGGAGCTGTTTTTT. As protein: CASSGTTNTGELFF.

This chain uses TRBV20-1 with TRBJ2-7; D gene uncertain. CDR1 and CDR2 from the germline V gene are DFQATT and SNEGSKA (reference sequence). V was trimmed by 3 bases and J by 1 base, leaving 7 bases between them. The CDR3 is 12 amino acids. CDR3 amino acids: CSASFVSYEQYF. CDR3 coding DNA: TGCAGTGCTAGTTTTGTTTCCTACGAGCAGTACTTC.

The genes are TRBV10-3 and TRBJ2-1; D tentatively fits TRBD1 or TRBD2 (5 bases each). This CDR3 region has 15 residues. The V gene's germline CDR1 is ENHRY and CDR2 SYGVKD. V was pared by 3 bases and J by 6 bases, with 15 bases between. The CDR3: CAISELGPRGNEQFF. CDR3 nucleotides: TGTGCCATCAGTGAATTGGGACCGCGTGGCAATGAGCAGTTCTTC.

This clone was detected a few times. The CDR3 DNA is TGTGCCAGCAGTTTATATCTGCCGGAATATAGCAATCAGCCCCAGCATTTT. This sequence encodes CASSLYLPEYSNQPQHF. V and J are TRBV27 and TRBJ1-5; no clear D. CDR1 and CDR2 (germline): MNHEY, SMNVEV (reference sequence). The CDR3 sequence is 17 residues long. Trimming pared 1 base from V and 0 bases from J, leaving 13 bases between.

The chain carries TRBV9 and TRBJ1-6; D unresolved. V was shortened by 2 bases and J by 0 bases, with 6 bases between the two germline ends. CDR1 is SGDLS, CDR2 YYNGEE, per germline. The length of the CDR3 is 15 residues. The CDR3 spells CASSVSHSYNSPLHF. The CDR3 DNA reads TGTGCCAGCAGCGTGTCCCACTCCTATAATTCACCCCTCCACTTT.

The chain recombines TRBV3-1 (or the pseudogene TRBV3-2) with TRBJ1-5; no definite D call. CDR1 and CDR2 from the germline V gene are LGHDT and YNNKEL (reference sequence). Trimming pared 1 base from V and 0 bases from J, leaving 7 bases between. The CDR3 covers 15 residues. The CDR3 DNA is TGTGCCAGCAGCCAAGGTGGGGATAGCAATCAGCCCCAGCATTTT. The encoded protein is CASSQGGDSNQPQHF.

DNA of the CDR3: TGTGCCAGCAGTTCCCCAAGGGGCTACACTGAAGCTTTCTTT. It translates to CASSSPRGYTEAFF. This chain joins TRBV28 and TRBJ1-1; maybe TRBD1 (5 bases). Germline V gene sequence: CDR1 MDHEN, CDR2 SYDVKM. The CDR3 is 14 residues long. Trimming took 4 bases from V and 3 from J, leaving 12 bases between them.

CDR3 sequence (DNA): TGTGCCAGCAGTCCGCCGGGGACAGCTAGGACCACTGAAGCTTTCTTT. Translation gives CASSPPGTARTTEAFF. The chain links TRBV28 to TRBJ1-1; TRBD1 matches at 7 bases. Germline CDR1 and CDR2: MDHEN and SYDVKM. With V trimmed by 5 bases and J by 4 bases, 13 bases remained unmatched. The CDR3 has 16 amino acids. Together with reference TRBV28 and TRBJ1-1, the CDR3 gives the full variable domain: DVKVTQSSRYLVKRTGEKVFLECVQDMDHENMFWYRQDPGLGLRLIYFSYDVKMKEKGDIPEGYSVSREKKERFSLILESASTNQTSMYLCASSPPGTARTTEAFFGQGTRLTVV.